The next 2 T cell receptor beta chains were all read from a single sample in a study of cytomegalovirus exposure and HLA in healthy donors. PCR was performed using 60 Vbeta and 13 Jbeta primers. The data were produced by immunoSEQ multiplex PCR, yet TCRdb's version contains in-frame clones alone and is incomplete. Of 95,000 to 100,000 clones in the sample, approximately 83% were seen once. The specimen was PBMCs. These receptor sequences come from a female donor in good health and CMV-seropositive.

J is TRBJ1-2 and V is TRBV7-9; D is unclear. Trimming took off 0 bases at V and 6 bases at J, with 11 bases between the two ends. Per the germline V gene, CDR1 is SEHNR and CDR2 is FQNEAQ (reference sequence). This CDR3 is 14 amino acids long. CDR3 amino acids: CASSLAAGGNGYTF. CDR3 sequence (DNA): TGTGCCAGCAGCTTAGCCGCGGGTGGGAATGGCTACACCTTC.

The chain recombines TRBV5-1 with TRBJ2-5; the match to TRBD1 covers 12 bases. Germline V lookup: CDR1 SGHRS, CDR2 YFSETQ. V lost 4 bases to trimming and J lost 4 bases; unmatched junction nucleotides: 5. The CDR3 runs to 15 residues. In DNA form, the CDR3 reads TGCGCCAGCAGCCCAGGGACAGGGGGCGGAGAGACCCAGTACTTC. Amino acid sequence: CASSPGTGGGETQYF.